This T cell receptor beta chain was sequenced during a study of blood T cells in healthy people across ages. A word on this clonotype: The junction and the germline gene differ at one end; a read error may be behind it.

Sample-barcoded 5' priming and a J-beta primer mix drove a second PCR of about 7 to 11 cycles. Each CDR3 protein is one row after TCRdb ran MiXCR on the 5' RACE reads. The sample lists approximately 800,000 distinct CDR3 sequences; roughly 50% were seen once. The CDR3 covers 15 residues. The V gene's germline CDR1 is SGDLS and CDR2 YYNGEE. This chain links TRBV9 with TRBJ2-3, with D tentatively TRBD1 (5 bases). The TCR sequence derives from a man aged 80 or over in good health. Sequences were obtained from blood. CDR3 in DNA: TGTGCCATCAGCGTAAGGGGAACTAGCACAGATACGCAGTATTTT. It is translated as CAISVRGTSTDTQYF.